This note documents a single T cell receptor (beta chain) sequence. What it recognizes is unknown. The authors ran a second PCR of 7 to 11 cycles using a sample-barcoded 5' primer and a J-beta primer mix. MiXCR was run by TCRdb on the 5' RACE reads, yielding one entry per CDR3 protein. This sample has about 680,000 distinct CDR3 sequences, with about half found just once. The data derive from a study of blood T cells in healthy people across ages. Overall study results and limits: Higher diversity and more naive CD4+ cells were features of long-lived donors, compared to aged donors.

The germline V gene encodes CDR1 MNHEY and CDR2 SVGEGT. This CDR3 is built from 15 residues. V shed 6 bases and J shed 0 bases, with 13 bases lying between them. The chain combines TRBV6-2 or TRBV6-3 with TRBJ2-3; the D gene could be TRBD1 or TRBD2 (5 bases each). This receptor was obtained from a woman aged 55 to 70 in good health. The sample was blood. The CDR3 sequence: CASSLWGLSTDTQYF. DNA of the CDR3: TGTGCCAGCAGCCTTTGGGGGTTGAGCACAGATACGCAGTATTTT.